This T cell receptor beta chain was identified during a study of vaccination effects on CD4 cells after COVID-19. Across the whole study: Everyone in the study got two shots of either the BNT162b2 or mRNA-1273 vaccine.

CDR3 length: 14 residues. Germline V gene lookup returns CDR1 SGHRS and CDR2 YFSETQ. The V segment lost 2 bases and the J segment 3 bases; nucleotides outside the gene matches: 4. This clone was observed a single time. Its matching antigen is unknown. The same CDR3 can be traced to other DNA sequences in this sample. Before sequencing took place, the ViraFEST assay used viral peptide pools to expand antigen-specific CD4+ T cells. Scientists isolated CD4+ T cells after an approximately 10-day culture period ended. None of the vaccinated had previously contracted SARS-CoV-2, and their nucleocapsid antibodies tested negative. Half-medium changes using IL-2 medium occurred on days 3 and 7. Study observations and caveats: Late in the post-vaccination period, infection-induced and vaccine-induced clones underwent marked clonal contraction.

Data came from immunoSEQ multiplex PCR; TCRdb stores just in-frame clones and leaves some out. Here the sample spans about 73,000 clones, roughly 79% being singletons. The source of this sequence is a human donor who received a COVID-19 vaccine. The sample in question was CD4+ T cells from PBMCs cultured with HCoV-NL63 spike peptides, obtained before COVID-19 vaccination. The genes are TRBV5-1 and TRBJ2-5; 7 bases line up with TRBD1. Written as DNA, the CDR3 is TGCGCCAGCAGCTTACAGGGGCCAAAAGAGACCCAGTACTTC. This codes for CASSLQGPKETQYF.